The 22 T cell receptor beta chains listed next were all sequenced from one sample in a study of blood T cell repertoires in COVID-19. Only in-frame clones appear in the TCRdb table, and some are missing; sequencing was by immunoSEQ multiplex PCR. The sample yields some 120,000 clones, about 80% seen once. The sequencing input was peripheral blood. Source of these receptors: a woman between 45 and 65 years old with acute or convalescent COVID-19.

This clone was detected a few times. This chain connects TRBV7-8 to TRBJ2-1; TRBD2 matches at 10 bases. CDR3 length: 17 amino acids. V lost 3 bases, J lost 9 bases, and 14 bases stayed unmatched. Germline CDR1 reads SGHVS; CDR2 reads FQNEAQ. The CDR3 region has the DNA TGTGCCAGCAGCTTCTTTTTGAGCGGGGGGGCAATCGGTGAGCAGTTCTTC. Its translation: CASSFFLSGGAIGEQFF.

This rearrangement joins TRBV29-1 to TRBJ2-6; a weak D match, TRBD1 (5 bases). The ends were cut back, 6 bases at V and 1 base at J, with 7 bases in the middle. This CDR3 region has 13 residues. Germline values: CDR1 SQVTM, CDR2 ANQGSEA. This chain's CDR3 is CSVQASGANVLTF. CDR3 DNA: TGCAGCGTACAGGCTTCTGGGGCCAACGTCCTGACTTTC.

This chain's CDR3 is CASSRLVSTTDTQYF. The CDR3 DNA sequence: TGCGCCAGCAGTCGACTAGTATCGACCACAGATACGCAGTATTTT. The genes are TRBV5-1 and TRBJ2-3; maybe TRBD2 (6 bases). V lost 5 bases and J 2 bases, leaving 15 bases between the germline ends. Per germline, CDR1 SGHRS and CDR2 YFSETQ. This CDR3 is built from 15 residues.

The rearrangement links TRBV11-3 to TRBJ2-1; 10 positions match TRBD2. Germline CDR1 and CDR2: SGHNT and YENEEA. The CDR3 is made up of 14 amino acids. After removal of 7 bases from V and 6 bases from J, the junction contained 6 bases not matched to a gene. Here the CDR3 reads CASNQRGGSNEQFF. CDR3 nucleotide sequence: TGTGCCAGCAACCAGCGGGGGGGCAGCAATGAGCAGTTCTTC. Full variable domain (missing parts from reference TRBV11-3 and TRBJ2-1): EAGVVQSPRYKIIEKKQPVAFWCNPISGHNTLYWYLQNLGQGPELLIRYENEEAVDDSQLPKDRFSAERLKGVDSTLKIQPAELGDSAVYLCASNQRGGSNEQFFGPGTRLTVL.

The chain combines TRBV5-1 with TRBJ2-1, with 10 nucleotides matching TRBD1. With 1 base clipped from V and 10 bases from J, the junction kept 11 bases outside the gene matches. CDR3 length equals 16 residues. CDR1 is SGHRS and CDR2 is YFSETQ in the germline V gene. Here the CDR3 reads CASSLRATGGAGEQFF. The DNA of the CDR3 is TGCGCCAGCAGCTTGAGGGCGACAGGGGGCGCGGGGGAGCAGTTCTTC.

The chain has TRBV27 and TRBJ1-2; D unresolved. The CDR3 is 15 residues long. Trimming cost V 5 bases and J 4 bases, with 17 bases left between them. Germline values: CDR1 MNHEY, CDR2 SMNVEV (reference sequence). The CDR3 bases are TGTGCCAGCAGTGGAGACGTAATGGGGAGCTATGGCTACACCTTC. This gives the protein CASSGDVMGSYGYTF.

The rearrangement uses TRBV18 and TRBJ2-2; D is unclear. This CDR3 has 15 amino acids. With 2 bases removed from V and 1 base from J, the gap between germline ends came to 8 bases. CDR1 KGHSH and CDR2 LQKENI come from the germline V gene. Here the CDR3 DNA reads TGTGCCAGCTCACCATTCACAATGAACACCGGGGAGCTGTTTTTT. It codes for CASSPFTMNTGELFF.

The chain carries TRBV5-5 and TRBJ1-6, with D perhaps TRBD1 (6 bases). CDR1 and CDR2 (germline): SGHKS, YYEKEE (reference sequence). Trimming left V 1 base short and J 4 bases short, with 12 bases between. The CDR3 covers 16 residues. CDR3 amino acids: CASSLQGQQYNSPLHF. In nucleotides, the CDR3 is TGTGCCAGCAGCTTGCAGGGGCAGCAGTATAATTCACCCCTCCACTTT.

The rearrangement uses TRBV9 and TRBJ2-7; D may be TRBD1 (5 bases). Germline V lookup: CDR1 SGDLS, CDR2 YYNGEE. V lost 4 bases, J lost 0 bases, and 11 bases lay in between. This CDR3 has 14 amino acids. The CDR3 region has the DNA TGTGCCAGCAGCCTTACAGGTAGCTCCTACGAGCAGTACTTC. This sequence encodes CASSLTGSSYEQYF.

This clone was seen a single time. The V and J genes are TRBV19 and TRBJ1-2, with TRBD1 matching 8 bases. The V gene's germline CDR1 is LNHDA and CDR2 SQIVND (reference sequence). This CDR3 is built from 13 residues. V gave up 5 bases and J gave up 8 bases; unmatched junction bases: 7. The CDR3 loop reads CASSPWTGKGYTF. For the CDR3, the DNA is TGTGCCAGTAGTCCATGGACAGGGAAGGGCTACACCTTC.

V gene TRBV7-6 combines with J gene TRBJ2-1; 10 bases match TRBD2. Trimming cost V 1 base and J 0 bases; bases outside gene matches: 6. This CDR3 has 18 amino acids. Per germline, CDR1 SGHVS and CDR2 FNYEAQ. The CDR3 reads CASSLEAGGGSSYNEQFF. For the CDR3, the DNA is TGTGCCAGCAGCTTAGAAGCGGGGGGGGGTAGCTCCTACAATGAGCAGTTCTTC.

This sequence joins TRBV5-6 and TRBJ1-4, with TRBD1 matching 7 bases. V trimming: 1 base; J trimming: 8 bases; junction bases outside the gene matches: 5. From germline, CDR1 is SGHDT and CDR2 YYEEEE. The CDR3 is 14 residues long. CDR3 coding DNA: TGTGCCAGCAGCTTGATGGGACAGTACGAAAAACTGTTTTTT. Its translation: CASSLMGQYEKLFF.

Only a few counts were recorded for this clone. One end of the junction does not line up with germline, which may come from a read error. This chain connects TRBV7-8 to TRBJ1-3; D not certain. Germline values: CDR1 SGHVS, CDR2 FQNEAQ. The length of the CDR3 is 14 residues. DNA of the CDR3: TGTGCCAGCAGCCTAGCGGCCTCTGGAAACACCATATATTTT. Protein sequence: CASSLAASGNTIYF.

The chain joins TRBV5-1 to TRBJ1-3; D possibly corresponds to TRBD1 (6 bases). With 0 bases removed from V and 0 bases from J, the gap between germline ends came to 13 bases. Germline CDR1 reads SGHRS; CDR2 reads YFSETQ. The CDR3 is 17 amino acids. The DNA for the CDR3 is TGCGCCAGCAGCTTGGCAGGACAGAGAGCCTCTGGAAACACCATATATTTT. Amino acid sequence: CASSLAGQRASGNTIYF.

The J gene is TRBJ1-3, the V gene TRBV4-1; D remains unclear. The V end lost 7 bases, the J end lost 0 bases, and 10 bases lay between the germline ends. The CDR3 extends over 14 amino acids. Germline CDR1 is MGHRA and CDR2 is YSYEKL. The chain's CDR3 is CASKAGDSGNTIYF. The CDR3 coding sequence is TGCGCCAGCAAGGCAGGCGACTCTGGAAACACCATATATTTT.

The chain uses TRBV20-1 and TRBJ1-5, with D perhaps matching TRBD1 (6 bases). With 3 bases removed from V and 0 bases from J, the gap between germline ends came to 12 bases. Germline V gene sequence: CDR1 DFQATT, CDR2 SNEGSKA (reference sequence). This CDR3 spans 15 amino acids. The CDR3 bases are TGCAGTGCTAGTGGACAGTCTTATAGCAATCAGCCCCAGCATTTT. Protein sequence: CSASGQSYSNQPQHF.

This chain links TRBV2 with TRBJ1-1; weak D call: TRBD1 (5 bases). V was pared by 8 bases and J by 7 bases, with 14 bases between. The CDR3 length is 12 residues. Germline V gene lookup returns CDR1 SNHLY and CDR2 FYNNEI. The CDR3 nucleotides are TGTGCCAGCGGAAGGGGCCTACTTGAAGCTTTCTTT. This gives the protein CASGRGLLEAFF.

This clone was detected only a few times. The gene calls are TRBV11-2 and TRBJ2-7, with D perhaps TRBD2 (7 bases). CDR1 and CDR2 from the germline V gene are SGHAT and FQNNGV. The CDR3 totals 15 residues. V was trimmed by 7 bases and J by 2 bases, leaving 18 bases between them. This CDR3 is CASTRGGAGAYEQYF. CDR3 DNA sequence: TGTGCCAGCACCAGAGGGGGGGCAGGGGCCTACGAGCAGTACTTC.

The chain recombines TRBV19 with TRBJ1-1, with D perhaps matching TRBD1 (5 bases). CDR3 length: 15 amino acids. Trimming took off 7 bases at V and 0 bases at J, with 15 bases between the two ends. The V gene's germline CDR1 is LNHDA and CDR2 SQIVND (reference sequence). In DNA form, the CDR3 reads TGTGCCAGTACCCCGGCAGGGAACATGAACACTGAAGCTTTCTTT. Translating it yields CASTPAGNMNTEAFF.

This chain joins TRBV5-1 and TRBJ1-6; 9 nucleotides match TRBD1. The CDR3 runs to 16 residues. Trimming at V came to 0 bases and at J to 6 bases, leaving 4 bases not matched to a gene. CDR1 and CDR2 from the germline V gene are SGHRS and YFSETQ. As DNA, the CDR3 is TGCGCCAGCAGCTTGGGAGTGGGACAGGGTAATTCACCCCTCCACTTT. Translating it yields CASSLGVGQGNSPLHF.

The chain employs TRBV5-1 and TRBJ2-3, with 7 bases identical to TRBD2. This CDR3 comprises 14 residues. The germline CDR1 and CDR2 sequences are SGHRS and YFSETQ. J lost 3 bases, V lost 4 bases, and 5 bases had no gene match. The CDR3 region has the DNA TGCGCCAGCAGCCAAGGGACTACAACAGATACGCAGTATTTT. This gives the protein CASSQGTTTDTQYF.

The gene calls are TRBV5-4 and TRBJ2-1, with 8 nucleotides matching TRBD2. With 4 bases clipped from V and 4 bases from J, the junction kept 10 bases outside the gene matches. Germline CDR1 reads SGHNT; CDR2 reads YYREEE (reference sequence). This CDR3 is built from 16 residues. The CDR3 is CASSASGTSLYNEQFF. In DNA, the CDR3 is TGTGCCAGCAGCGCTTCCGGGACTAGTTTATACAATGAGCAGTTCTTC.